The 13 T cell receptor beta chains listed next were all sequenced from one sample in a study of blood T cells in healthy people across ages. Combining a sample-barcoded 5' primer with a J-beta primer mix, a second PCR ran for 7 to 11 cycles. TCRdb reprocessed the 5' RACE reads via MiXCR and lists one record per CDR3 protein. This repertoire shows about 630,000 distinct CDR3 sequences, around 20% found once; its top ten account for 3% to 4%. The specimen was blood. These receptors all come from a man aged 65 to 85 in good health.

The chain links TRBV7-2 to TRBJ2-1, with D uncertain. Per the germline V gene, CDR1 is SGHTA and CDR2 is FQGNSA. V gave up 4 bases and J gave up 10 bases, with 8 bases separating them. The CDR3 sequence is 11 residues long. CDR3 in DNA: TGTGCCAGCAGCTCGGCTTTGGAGCAGTTCTTC. This translates into CASSSALEQFF. The full variable domain, with the rest looked up from reference TRBV7-2 and TRBJ2-1, is GAGVSQSPSNKVTEKGKDVELRCDPISGHTALYWYRQSLGQGLEFLIYFQGNSAPDKSGLPSDRFSAERTGGSVSTLTIQRTQQEDSAVYLCASSSALEQFFGPGTRLTVL.

This chain joins TRBV25-1 and TRBJ2-7, with D uncertain. The CDR3 sequence is 11 residues long. Trimming cost V 1 base and J 7 bases, with 5 bases left between them. The V gene's germline CDR1 is MGHDK and CDR2 SYGVNS. The CDR3 DNA sequence: TGTGCCAGCAGTGAATTTGGGGAGCAGTACTTC. This encodes CASSEFGEQYF.

This clonotype was counted at least ten times. The V call is TRBV29-1, the J call TRBJ2-7; a weak D match, TRBD2 (5 bases). This CDR3 contains 12 residues. Trimming removed 4 bases from V and 3 bases from J, with 10 bases in between. The germline V gene encodes CDR1 SQVTM and CDR2 ANQGSEA. CDR3 amino acids: CSVAERIYEQYF. The CDR3 DNA reads as TGCAGCGTTGCGGAGCGGATCTACGAGCAGTACTTC.

On this clonotype: One end of the junction varies from germline; a read error may be responsible. The chain is built from TRBV29-1 and TRBJ2-1; D remains ambiguous. Matching the DNA end better, TRBJ2-5 makes the J call doubtful. Germline assignment: CDR1 SQVTM and CDR2 ANQGSEA. The CDR3 sequence is 12 residues long. The CDR3 loop reads CSVQEELKTQYF. The CDR3 nucleotides read TGCAGCGTTCAAGAGGAGTTAAAGACCCAGTACTTC.

This clonotype was detected a few times. This rearrangement joins TRBV7-2 to TRBJ2-5, with a possible D match to TRBD2 (5 bases). CDR1 and CDR2 (germline): SGHTA, FQGNSA. The CDR3 sequence is 15 residues long. Trimming removed 2 bases at V and 2 bases at J, with 12 bases between. The CDR3 loop is CASSLRVGGQETQYF. The CDR3 nucleotides read TGTGCCAGCAGCTTAAGGGTTGGAGGTCAAGAGACCCAGTACTTC.

The rearrangement joins TRBV10-3 to TRBJ2-1; perhaps TRBD1 as D (6 bases). Looked up from germline, CDR1 is ENHRY and CDR2 is SYGVKD. The CDR3 is 13 amino acids. The V and J ends lost 6 bases and 8 bases respectively, with 14 bases between them. The DNA of the CDR3 is TGTGCCATCAGCACCCGACAGGAGGATGAGCAGTTCTTC. As protein: CAISTRQEDEQFF.

The sample holds a few counts of this clonotype. For the CDR3, the DNA is TGTGCCAGCAGCCAAGTCCCCGAGCGGACCCAGTACTTC. Amino acids: CASSQVPERTQYF. This chain connects TRBV14 to TRBJ2-5; D unclear. Per germline, CDR1 SGHDN and CDR2 FVKESK. The CDR3 consists of 13 residues. V shed 1 base and J shed 7 bases, with 10 bases lying between them. The variable domain in full, completed from reference TRBV14 and TRBJ2-5, reads EAGVTQFPSHSVIEKGQTVTLRCDPISGHDNLYWYRRVMGKEIKFLLHFVKESKQDESGMPNNRFLAERTGGTYSTLKVQPAELEDSGVYFCASSQVPERTQYFGPGTRLLVL.

CDR3 amino acids: CASGGDRRQETQYF. CDR3 coding DNA: TGTGCCAGCGGGGGGGACAGAAGACAAGAGACCCAGTACTTC. This sequence joins TRBV21-1 and TRBJ2-5; the table calls TRBD1, which could not be checked here. TRBV21-1 is deemed a pseudogene. This CDR3 region has 14 residues.

The chain recombines TRBV3-1 with TRBJ1-1, with D perhaps TRBD1 (5 bases). The V end lost 2 bases, the J end lost 4 bases, and 11 bases lay between the germline ends. Germline CDR1 and CDR2: LGHDT and YNNKEL (reference sequence). The CDR3 sequence is 14 residues long. The CDR3 protein is CASSQWDQGTEAFF. Here the CDR3 DNA reads TGTGCCAGCAGCCAATGGGACCAGGGCACTGAAGCTTTCTTT. Full variable domain (remainder filled in from reference TRBV3-1 and TRBJ1-1): DTAVSQTPKYLVTQMGNDKSIKCEQNLGHDTMYWYKQDSKKFLKIMFSYNNKELIINETVPNRFSPKSPDKAHLNLHINSLELGDSAVYFCASSQWDQGTEAFFGQGTRLTVV.

The chain uses TRBV19 and TRBJ2-7, with D possibly matching TRBD1 (6 bases). CDR3 length equals 13 residues. CDR1 is LNHDA, CDR2 SQIVND, per germline (reference sequence). Trimming cost V 10 bases and J 7 bases, with 20 bases left between them. The DNA for the CDR3 is TGTGCCACATCGGTAGGGGCACAGGGTGAGCAGTACTTC. It yields the protein CATSVGAQGEQYF.

The sample holds a few counts of this clonotype. This chain joins TRBV14 and TRBJ2-7; no clear D. V was cut by 6 bases and J by 3 bases, with 9 bases left in between. This CDR3 has 12 residues. Germline V gives CDR1 SGHDN, CDR2 FVKESK. CDR3 sequence reads: CASSSGIYEQYF. The CDR3 nucleotides read TGTGCCAGCAGTTCAGGAATCTACGAGCAGTACTTC.

V gene TRBV12-3 or TRBV12-4 combines with J gene TRBJ2-5, with 8 bases lining up with TRBD1. The CDR3 extends over 14 amino acids. The trim removed 5 bases at V and 10 bases at J, leaving 12 bases unmatched. CDR3 sequence: CASSPDRDRLGQYF. CDR3 DNA: TGTGCCAGCAGTCCGGACAGGGATCGTTTGGGCCAGTACTTC.

This chain joins TRBV7-8 and TRBJ1-3; D is undetermined. CDR1 and CDR2 (germline): SGHVS, FQNEAQ. This CDR3 comprises 13 residues. The V end lost 3 bases, the J end lost 4 bases, and 7 bases lay between the germline ends. As DNA, the CDR3 is TGTGCCAGCAGCTTTTTAATGGGAAACACCATATATTTT. Amino acids: CASSFLMGNTIYF. Together with reference TRBV7-8 and TRBJ1-3, the CDR3 gives the full variable domain: GAGVSQSPRYKVAKRGQDVALRCDPISGHVSLFWYQQALGQGPEFLTYFQNEAQLDKSGLPSDRFFAERPEGSVSTLKIQRTQQEDSAVYLCASSFLMGNTIYFGEGSWLTVV.